This entry describes one T cell receptor (beta chain). Its antigen remains unidentified. These data are taken from a study of T cells in Graves' hyperthyroidism and ophthalmopathy. Broader study findings: Most expanded thyroid clonotypes above 0.001 recurred in blood. The model predicted ophthalmopathy a median around seven months before onset.

CDR1 and CDR2 (germline): SGHRS, YFSETQ. V lost 4 bases and J 0 bases, leaving 13 bases between the germline ends. The CDR3 has 15 residues. TCR beta CDR3 sequences were amplified from RNA transcripts. HTBI primers were used for first-round RT-PCR of the TCR CDR3. TCRdb called the multiplex PCR reads again in MiXCR, with one record for every CDR3 protein. Counted here are about 560,000 distinct CDR3 sequences, less than 15% occurring once; the ten biggest clones make up 11% to 15%. Uncontrolled infections, other autoimmune diseases, pregnancy or lactation led to exclusion of patients. Used for diagnoses were clinical symptoms, serum thyroxine and TRAb, thyroid ultrasound and orbital computed tomography.

The sequencing sample was made of blood. The receptor was derived from a woman aged 40 to 55 with Graves' hyperthyroidism. The V call is TRBV5-1, the J call TRBJ2-5; D might be TRBD1 or TRBD2, each matching 5 bases. The CDR3 DNA sequence: TGCGCCAGCAGCGGCTACCGGGACGACCAAGAGACCCAGTACTTC. Translating it yields CASSGYRDDQETQYF.